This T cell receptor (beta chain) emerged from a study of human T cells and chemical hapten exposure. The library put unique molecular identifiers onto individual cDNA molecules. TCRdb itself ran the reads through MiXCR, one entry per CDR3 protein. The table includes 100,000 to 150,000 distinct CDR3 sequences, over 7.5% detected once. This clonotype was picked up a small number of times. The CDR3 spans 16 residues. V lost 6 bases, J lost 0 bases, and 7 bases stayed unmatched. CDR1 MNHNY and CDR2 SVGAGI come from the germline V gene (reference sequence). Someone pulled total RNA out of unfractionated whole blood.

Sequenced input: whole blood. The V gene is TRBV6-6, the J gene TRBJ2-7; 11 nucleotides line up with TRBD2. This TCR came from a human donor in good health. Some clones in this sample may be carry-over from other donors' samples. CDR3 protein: CASRDSGRARSYEQYF. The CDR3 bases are TGTGCCAGCAGAGATAGCGGGAGGGCCCGCTCCTACGAGCAGTACTTC.